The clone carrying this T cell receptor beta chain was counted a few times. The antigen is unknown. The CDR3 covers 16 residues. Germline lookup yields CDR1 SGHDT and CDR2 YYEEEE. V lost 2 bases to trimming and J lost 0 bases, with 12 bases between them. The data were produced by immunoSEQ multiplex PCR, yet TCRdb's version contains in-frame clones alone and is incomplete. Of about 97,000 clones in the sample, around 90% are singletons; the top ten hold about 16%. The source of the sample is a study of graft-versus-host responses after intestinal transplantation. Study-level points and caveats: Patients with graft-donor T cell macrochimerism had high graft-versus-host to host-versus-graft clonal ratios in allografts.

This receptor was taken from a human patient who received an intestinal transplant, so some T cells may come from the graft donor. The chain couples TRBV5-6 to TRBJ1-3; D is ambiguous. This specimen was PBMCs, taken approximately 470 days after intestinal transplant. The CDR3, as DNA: TGTGCCAGCAGCTTCGGGGTCCTGAGCTCTGGAAACACCATATATTTT. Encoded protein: CASSFGVLSSGNTIYF.